The clone carrying this T cell receptor beta chain was seen a few times. The target antigen is unknown. Donors were all healthy Caucasians. The sample belongs to a study of identical twins. Findings and limits, study-wide: Weaker excess twin sharing was seen among beta out-of-frame sequences. Out-of-frame alpha sequences common to twins exhibited a surplus of low generation probability. Invariant MAIT and iNKT cells could partly confound zero-insertion analyses.

TCRdb itself ran the 5' RACE reads through MiXCR, one entry per CDR3 protein. The sample contains about 1.7 million distinct CDR3 sequences, about 31% of which appear only once. Germline values: CDR1 SGHDN, CDR2 FVKESK. The ends were cut back, 0 bases at V and 6 bases at J, with 20 bases in the middle. The CDR3 has 18 amino acids. This sequence joins TRBV14 and TRBJ2-2; no clear D gene. The sequenced material came from cord blood. The clonotype was recovered from a newborn girl in good health. The DNA of the CDR3 is TGTGCCAGCAGCCAAGACTCATCCCCAACACGCGTGGCCGGGGAGCTGTTTTTT. It is translated as CASSQDSSPTRVAGELFF.